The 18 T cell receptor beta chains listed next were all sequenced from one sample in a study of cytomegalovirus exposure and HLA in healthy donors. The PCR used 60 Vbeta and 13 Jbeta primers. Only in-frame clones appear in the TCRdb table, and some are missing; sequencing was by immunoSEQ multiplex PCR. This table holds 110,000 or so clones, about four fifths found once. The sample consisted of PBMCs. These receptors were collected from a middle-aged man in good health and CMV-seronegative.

The CDR3 loop is CASSEFSSRDEKLFF. The DNA for the CDR3 is TGTGCCAGCAGTGAATTCTCCAGCAGGGATGAAAAACTGTTTTTT. The rearrangement joins TRBV2 to TRBJ1-4; D is possibly TRBD1 (5 bases). CDR1 and CDR2 from the germline V gene are SNHLY and FYNNEI. Trimming shortened V by 2 bases and J by 6 bases, and 13 bases separated the two germline ends. The CDR3 is made up of 15 amino acids.

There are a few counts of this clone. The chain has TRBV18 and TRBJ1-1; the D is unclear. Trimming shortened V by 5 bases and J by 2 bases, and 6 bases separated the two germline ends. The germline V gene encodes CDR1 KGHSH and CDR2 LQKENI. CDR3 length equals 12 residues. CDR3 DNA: TGTGCCAGCTCAGTACAAAACACTGAAGCTTTCTTT. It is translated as CASSVQNTEAFF.

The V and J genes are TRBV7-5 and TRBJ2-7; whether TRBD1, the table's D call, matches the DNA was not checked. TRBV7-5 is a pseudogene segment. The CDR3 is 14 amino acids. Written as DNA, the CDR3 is TGTGTCAGAAGAGGGACAGACAGAGCCTACGAGCAGTACTTC. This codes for CVRRGTDRAYEQYF.

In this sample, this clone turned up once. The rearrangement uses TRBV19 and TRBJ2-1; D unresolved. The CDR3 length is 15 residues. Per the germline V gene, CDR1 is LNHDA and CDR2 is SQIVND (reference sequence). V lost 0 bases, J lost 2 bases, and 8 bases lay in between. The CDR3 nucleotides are TGTGCCAGTAGTATAGACCCTACCGCCTACAATGAGCAGTTCTTC. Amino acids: CASSIDPTAYNEQFF.

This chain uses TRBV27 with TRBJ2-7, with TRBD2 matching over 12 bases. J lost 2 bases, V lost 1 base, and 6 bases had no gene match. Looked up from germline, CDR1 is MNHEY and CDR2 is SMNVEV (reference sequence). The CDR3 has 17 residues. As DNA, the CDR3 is TGTGCCAGCAGTTTATATTCCGGACTAGCGGGGACCTACGAGCAGTACTTC. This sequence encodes CASSLYSGLAGTYEQYF.

CDR3 nucleotide sequence: TGTGCCAGCAGCTTAGTTTCAGTCGGGGTTGAAGATACGCAGTATTTT. This encodes CASSLVSVGVEDTQYF. This sequence joins TRBV7-2 and TRBJ2-3, with TRBD2 as a possible D gene (5 bases). The CDR3 runs to 16 residues. From germline, CDR1 is SGHTA and CDR2 FQGNSA. V shed 1 base and J shed 5 bases, with 16 bases lying between them. The full variable domain, with the rest looked up from reference TRBV7-2 and TRBJ2-3, is GAGVSQSPSNKVTEKGKDVELRCDPISGHTALYWYRQSLGQGLEFLIYFQGNSAPDKSGLPSDRFSAERTGGSVSTLTIQRTQQEDSAVYLCASSLVSVGVEDTQYFGPGTRLTVL.

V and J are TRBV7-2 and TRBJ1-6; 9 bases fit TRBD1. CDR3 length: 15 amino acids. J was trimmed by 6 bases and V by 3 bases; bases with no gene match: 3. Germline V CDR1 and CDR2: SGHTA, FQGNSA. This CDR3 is CASSFRTGVNSPLHF. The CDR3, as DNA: TGTGCCAGCAGCTTCCGGACAGGGGTTAATTCACCCCTCCACTTT.

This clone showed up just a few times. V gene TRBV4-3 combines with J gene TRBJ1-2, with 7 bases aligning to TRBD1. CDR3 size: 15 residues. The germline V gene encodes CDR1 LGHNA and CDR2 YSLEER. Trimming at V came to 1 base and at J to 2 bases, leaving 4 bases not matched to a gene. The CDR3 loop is CASSQAQGENYGYTF. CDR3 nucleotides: TGCGCCAGCAGCCAAGCCCAGGGGGAGAACTATGGCTACACCTTC.

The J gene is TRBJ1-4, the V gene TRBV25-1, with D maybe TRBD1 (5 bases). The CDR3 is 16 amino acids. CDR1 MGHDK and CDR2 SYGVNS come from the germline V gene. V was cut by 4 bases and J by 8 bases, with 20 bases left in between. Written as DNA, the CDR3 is TGTGCCAGCAGTGGGACCTGGCTACAGGCGCGAGAAAAACTGTTTTTT. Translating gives CASSGTWLQAREKLFF.

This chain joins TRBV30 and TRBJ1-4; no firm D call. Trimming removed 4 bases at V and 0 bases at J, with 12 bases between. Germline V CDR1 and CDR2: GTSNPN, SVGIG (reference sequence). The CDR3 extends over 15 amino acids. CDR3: CAWNTGFSTNEKLFF. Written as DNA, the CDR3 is TGTGCCTGGAACACCGGGTTTTCAACTAATGAAAAACTGTTTTTT.

CDR3: CASSYSGTDTQYF. The CDR3, as DNA: TGTGCCAGCAGTTACTCCGGGACAGATACGCAGTATTTT. V gene TRBV6-5 combines with J gene TRBJ2-3, with no clear D. V lost 0 bases, J lost 3 bases, and 4 bases lay in between. The CDR3 contains 13 residues. Germline V gene sequence: CDR1 MNHEY, CDR2 SVGAGI.

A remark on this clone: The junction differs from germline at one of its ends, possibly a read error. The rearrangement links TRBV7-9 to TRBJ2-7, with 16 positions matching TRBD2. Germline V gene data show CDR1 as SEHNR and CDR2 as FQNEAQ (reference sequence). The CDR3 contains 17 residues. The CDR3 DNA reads TGTTCCAGCAGCTCCCTCGGGACTAGCGGGAGGGCCTACGAGCAGTACTTC. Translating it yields CSSSSLGTSGRAYEQYF.

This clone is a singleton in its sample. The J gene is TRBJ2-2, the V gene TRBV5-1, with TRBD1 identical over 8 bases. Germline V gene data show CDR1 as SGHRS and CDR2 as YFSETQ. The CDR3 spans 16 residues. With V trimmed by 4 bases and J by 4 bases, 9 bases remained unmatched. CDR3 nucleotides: TGCGCCAGCAGCCCGGGGGACAGGCGGTCCACCGGGGAGCTGTTTTTT. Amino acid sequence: CASSPGDRRSTGELFF.

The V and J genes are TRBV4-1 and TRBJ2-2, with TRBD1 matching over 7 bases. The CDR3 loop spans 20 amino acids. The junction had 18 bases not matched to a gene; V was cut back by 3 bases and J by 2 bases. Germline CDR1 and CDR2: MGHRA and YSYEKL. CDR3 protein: CASSHPLPGQPQKNTGELFF. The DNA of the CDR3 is TGCGCCAGCAGCCACCCTCTTCCGGGACAGCCTCAGAAAAACACCGGGGAGCTGTTTTTT.

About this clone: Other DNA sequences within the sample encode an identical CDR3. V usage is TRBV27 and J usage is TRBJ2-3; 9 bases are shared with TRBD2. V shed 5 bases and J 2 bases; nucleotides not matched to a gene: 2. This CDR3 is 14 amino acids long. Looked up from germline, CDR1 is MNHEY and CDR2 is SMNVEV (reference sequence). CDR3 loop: CASSLAGTTDTQYF. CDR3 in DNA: TGTGCCAGCAGTCTAGCGGGAACCACAGATACGCAGTATTTT.

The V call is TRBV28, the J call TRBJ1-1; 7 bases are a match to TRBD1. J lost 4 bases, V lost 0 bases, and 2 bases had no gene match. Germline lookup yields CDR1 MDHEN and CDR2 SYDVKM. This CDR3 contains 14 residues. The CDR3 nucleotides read TGTGCCAGCAGTTTATGGAAGGGGGCCACTGAAGCTTTCTTT. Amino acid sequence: CASSLWKGATEAFF.

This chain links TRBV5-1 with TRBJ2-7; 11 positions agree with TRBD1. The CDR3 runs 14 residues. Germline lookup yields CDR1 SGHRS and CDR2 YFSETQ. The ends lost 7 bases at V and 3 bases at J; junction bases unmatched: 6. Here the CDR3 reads CASGTGQGDYEQYF. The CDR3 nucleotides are TGCGCCAGCGGTACGGGACAGGGGGACTACGAGCAGTACTTC.

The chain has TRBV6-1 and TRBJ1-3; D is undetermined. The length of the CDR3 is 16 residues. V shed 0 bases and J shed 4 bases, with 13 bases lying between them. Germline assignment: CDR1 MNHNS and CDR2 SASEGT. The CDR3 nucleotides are TGTGCCAGCAGTGAAGCGCTAGTGGCATGGGGAAACACCATATATTTT. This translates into CASSEALVAWGNTIYF.